Listed below are T cell receptor beta chains from one sample, sequenced in a study of T cell changes during pregnancy in multiple sclerosis. Profiling relied on immunoSEQ multiplex PCR, and the TCRdb table lists in-frame clones only, not all of them. This table has roughly 49,000 clones, 93% appearing once. Sequencing was performed on CD8+ T cells from peripheral blood mononuclear cells, taken after pregnancy. The receptors here all came from a female donor with multiple sclerosis, enrolled in a pregnancy study. Both conserved end residues are part of each CDR3. The order of the fields is V gene, clone size, D gene, J gene, CDR3 DNA, CDR3 protein. D genes are given only for firm matches. The size entry is marked missing in some rows and otherwise reads once, few, many or a size class.

TRBV16	-	TRBD1	TRBJ1-1	TGTGCCAGCAGCCAAGGACAGGGGGCGCCCACTGAAGCTTTCTTT	CASSQGQGAPTEAFF
TRBV19	-	-	TRBJ2-1	TGTGCCAGTAGTGAGGGTGGATACAATGAGCAGTTCTTC	CASSEGGYNEQFF
TRBV7-9	once	-	TRBJ1-3	TGTGCCAGCAGCCCAGGGGATGCTGGAAACACCATATATTTT	CASSPGDAGNTIYF
TRBV14	-	-	TRBJ1-1	TGTGCCAGCAGCCAAGTAAAGGGGCTGAACACTGAAGCTTTCTTT	CASSQVKGLNTEAFF
TRBV5-4	-	TRBD2	TRBJ2-1	TGTGCCAGCAGGAGGGCGGGGGGGGACGCCTTCTTC	CASRRAGGDAFF
TRBV7-6	-	TRBD1	TRBJ1-1	TGTGCCAGCAGCCAAGGGGGGACAGGGACCCCTGAAGCTTTCTTT	CASSQGGTGTPEAFF
TRBV7-9	-	TRBD2	TRBJ2-7	TGTGCCAGCAGCGCCCTAGCGGGAGTGTTCTACGAGCAGTACTTC	CASSALAGVFYEQYF
TRBV6-5	-	-	TRBJ1-4	TGTGCCAGCAGCTCGACAAGCAGGGAGGCTGAAAAACTGTTTTTT	CASSSTSREAEKLFF
TRBV7-3	-	TRBD1	TRBJ2-3	TGTGCCAGCAGCAACGACAGGGCCGGGCTCGACGATACGCAGTATTTT	CASSNDRAGLDDTQYF
TRBV2	-	TRBD1	TRBJ2-5	TGTGCCAGCATGACACAGGGGGCCCAGGAGACCCAGTACTTC	CASMTQGAQETQYF
TRBV18	-	-	TRBJ2-7	TGTGCCAGCTCACTCGAGGCCCTGGTAGTCTACGAGCAGTACTTC	CASSLEALVVYEQYF
TRBV6-1	-	-	TRBJ2-7	TGTGCCAGCAGTGAGGGCCAACACCTGGAGCAGTACTTC	CASSEGQHLEQYF
TRBV7-9	-	-	TRBJ2-7	TGTGCCAGCAGCTCCACCTACGGGGGATACGAGCAGTACTTC	CASSSTYGGYEQYF
TRBV29-1	-	-	TRBJ1-2	TGCAGCGTTGAAACCAGGCAGACTAACTATGGCTACACCTTC	CSVETRQTNYGYTF
TRBV6-5	-	TRBD1	TRBJ2-7	TGTGCCAGCAGTTTATGGACAGGGGGTGACGAGCAGTACTTC	CASSLWTGGDEQYF
TRBV6-5	once	-	TRBJ2-6	TGTGCCAGCAGTTATAATGAGGGCTCGGGGGCCAACGTCCTGACTTTC	CASSYNEGSGANVLTF
TRBV13	-	TRBD2	TRBJ2-1	TGTGCCAGCAGCTTAGGGGGACTAGCGGGTAGAGGGGAGCAGTTCTTC	CASSLGGLAGRGEQFF
TRBV9	-	TRBD2	TRBJ2-3	TGTGCCAGCAGCGTAGCGGCTAGCGGGGTCCCAGATACGCAGTATTTT	CASSVAASGVPDTQYF
TRBV5-1	-	TRBD2	TRBJ2-7	TGCGCCAGCAGCAAAGGACTAGCGGGAGACTACGAGCAGTACTTC	CASSKGLAGDYEQYF
TRBV6-1	once	TRBD1	TRBJ1-1	TGTGCCAGCAGTGATAATACAGGGGCGACTGAAGCTTTCTTT	CASSDNTGATEAFF
TRBV7-9	-	-	TRBJ2-3	TGTGCCAGCAGCTTAACGGCAGGGCCTAGCACAGATACGCAGTATTTT	CASSLTAGPSTDTQYF
TRBV2	-	-	TRBJ2-5	TGTGCCAGCAGTGATTGGACAGCCCAAGAGACCCAGTACTTC	CASSDWTAQETQYF
TRBV7-6	-	TRBD1	TRBJ2-1	TGTGCCAGCAGCCGTAGTTCAACAGGGGAAGTGAATGAGCAGTTCTTC	CASSRSSTGEVNEQFF
TRBV7-8	once	TRBD1	TRBJ2-7	TGTGCCAGCAGCTTAGCCCGGGACAGGGCCTACGAGCAGTACTTC	CASSLARDRAYEQYF
TRBV6-6	-	-	TRBJ2-2	TGTGCCAGCAGTTACATGGGGGGTCACGGGGAGCTGTTTTTT	CASSYMGGHGELFF
TRBV9	-	TRBD2	TRBJ2-3	TGTGCCAGCAGCCCCCTTGGACTAGCGGGGCCGCCGGGGGCAGATACGCAGTATTTT	CASSPLGLAGPPGADTQYF
TRBV7-9	-	TRBD1	TRBJ2-7	TGTGCCAGCAGCCCACGACAGGGCGACGAGCAGTACTTC	CASSPRQGDEQYF
TRBV2	-	TRBD1	TRBJ2-7	TGTGCCAGCACCGGGACAGGGACCTACGAGCAGTACTTC	CASTGTGTYEQYF
TRBV27	-	TRBD1	TRBJ2-7	TGTGCCAGCAGTTTAGGCTCGGGACAGGGCTACGAGCAGTACTTC	CASSLGSGQGYEQYF
TRBV2	once	TRBD2	TRBJ2-3	TGTGCCAGCAGTGCGACTAGCGGCACAGATACGCAGTATTTT	CASSATSGTDTQYF
TRBV27	-	-	TRBJ2-1	TGTGCCAGCAGTTCGTCCTGGAGCGCCAATGAGCAGTTCTTC	CASSSSWSANEQFF
TRBV7-9	-	TRBD1	TRBJ2-1	TGTGCCAGCAGCTTCACGCTCGGGACAGCGACGATCAATGAGCAGTTCTTC	CASSFTLGTATINEQFF
TRBV13	-	TRBD2	TRBJ2-1	TGTGCCAGCAGCTTAGTGACTAGCGGGAGACAAGATGAGCAGTTCTTC	CASSLVTSGRQDEQFF
TRBV7-2	-	-	TRBJ1-1	TGTGCCAGCAGCTTAGCTTACAGGGATCTAATGAACACTGAAGCTTTCTTT	CASSLAYRDLMNTEAFF
TRBV27	-	TRBD2	TRBJ2-1	TGTGCCAGCAGCTTTACTAGCGGGGGGGCCTACAATGAGCAGTTCTTC	CASSFTSGGAYNEQFF
TRBV6-6	once	TRBD2	TRBJ2-1	TGTGCCAGCAGTAAAGGGAGCGGGGGTGCACTGAGTGAGCAGTTCTTC	CASSKGSGGALSEQFF
TRBV19	once	TRBD1	TRBJ1-5	TGTGCCAGTAGGGGGACAGGGGGCGGCAATCAGCCCCAGCATTTT	CASRGTGGGNQPQHF
TRBV6-6	-	TRBD1	TRBJ2-1	TGTGCCAGCAGTAACGGACAGGGGGCAAATAACAATGAGCAGTTCTTC	CASSNGQGANNNEQFF
TRBV7-9	-	-	TRBJ2-1	TGTGCCAGCAGCTCCCTTACCGGGGGAAAGAGAGACAATGAGCAGTTCTTC	CASSSLTGGKRDNEQFF
TRBV15	-	-	TRBJ1-5	TGTGCCACCAGCAGAGATTTAAGCGATAGCAATCAGCCCCAGCATTTT	CATSRDLSDSNQPQHF
TRBV5-1	-	TRBD1	TRBJ2-5	TGCGCCAGCAGGGACAGGGGGCAGACGGAGACCCAGTACTTC	CASRDRGQTETQYF
TRBV6-4	-	-	TRBJ2-1	TGTGCCAGCAGCGGTACAGGGACGTCACCGGTCAATGAGCAGTTCTTC	CASSGTGTSPVNEQFF
TRBV13	-	-	TRBJ1-1	TGTGCCAGCAGCTTATCCCGGAGGACTGAAGCTTTCTTT	CASSLSRRTEAFF
TRBV7-8	once	TRBD2	TRBJ2-1	TGTGCCAGCAGCTTAGACAGCGGGGGACTGTATGAGCAGTTCTTC	CASSLDSGGLYEQFF
TRBV7-9	-	-	TRBJ2-7	TGTGCCAGCAGCTCGATAGGCGGCTACGAGCAGTACTTC	CASSSIGGYEQYF
TRBV4-1	few	TRBD2	TRBJ2-7	TGCGCCAGCAGCCATGGGAGGGACGAGCAGTACTTC	CASSHGRDEQYF
TRBV19	-	TRBD1	TRBJ1-1	TGTGCCAGTAGTATTGGGACAGGGGCGAACACTGAAGCTTTCTTT	CASSIGTGANTEAFF
TRBV6-5	-	-	TRBJ2-1	TGTGCCAGCAGGGCCCTAGCGAGCTCCTACAATGAGCAGTTCTTC	CASRALASSYNEQFF
TRBV12-5	-	-	TRBJ1-1	TGTGCTAGTGGTTTAGGCGGGCCTGAAGCTTTCTTT	CASGLGGPEAFF
TRBV19	-	TRBD2	TRBJ2-7	TGTGCCAGTAGTCACCGTCGGACTAGCGGGAGTAGGAACGAGCAGTACTTC	CASSHRRTSGSRNEQYF
TRBV29-1	-	-	TRBJ2-7	TGCAGCGTTGAGGGGGCGGGCGGCTACGAGCAGTACTTC	CSVEGAGGYEQYF
TRBV19	-	-	TRBJ1-1	TGTGCCAGTAGCCCCTCTCTAAACACTGAAGCTTTCTTT	CASSPSLNTEAFF
TRBV5-1	-	-	TRBJ2-3	TGCGCCAGCAGCCAAGAGTGGCCGACTAGCACAGATACGCAGTATTTT	CASSQEWPTSTDTQYF